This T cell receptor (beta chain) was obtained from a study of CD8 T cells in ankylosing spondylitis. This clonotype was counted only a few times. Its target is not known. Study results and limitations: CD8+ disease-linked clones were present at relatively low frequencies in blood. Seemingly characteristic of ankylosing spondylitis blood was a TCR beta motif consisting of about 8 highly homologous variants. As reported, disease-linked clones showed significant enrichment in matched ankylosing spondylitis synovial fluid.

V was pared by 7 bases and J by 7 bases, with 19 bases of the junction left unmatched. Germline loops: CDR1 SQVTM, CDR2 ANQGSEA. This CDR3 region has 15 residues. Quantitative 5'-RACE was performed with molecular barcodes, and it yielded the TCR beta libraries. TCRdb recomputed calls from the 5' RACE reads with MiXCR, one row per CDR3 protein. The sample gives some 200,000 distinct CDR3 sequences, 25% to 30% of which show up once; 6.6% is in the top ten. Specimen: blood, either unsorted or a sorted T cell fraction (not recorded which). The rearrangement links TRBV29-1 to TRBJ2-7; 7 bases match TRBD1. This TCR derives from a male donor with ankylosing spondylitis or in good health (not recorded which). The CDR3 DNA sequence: TGCAGCGCACTACGGCGACAGGGAAAGAGTGGAGAGCAGTACTTC. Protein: CSALRRQGKSGEQYF.